The 4 T cell receptor beta chains in this list originate from one sample, sequenced in a study of CD8 T cells in ankylosing spondylitis. One entry per CDR3 protein results from TCRdb running MiXCR on the 5' RACE reads. The sample lists approximately 260,000 distinct CDR3 sequences, 18% seen once, with roughly 34% in the top ten. The specimen sequenced was blood, either unsorted or a sorted T cell fraction (not recorded which). These receptors were obtained from a male donor with ankylosing spondylitis or in good health (not recorded which).

This clonotype was recorded a few times. V gene TRBV14 combines with J gene TRBJ2-3; TRBD2 matches at 9 bases. Trimming at V came to 0 bases and at J to 0 bases, leaving 10 bases not matched to a gene. The length of the CDR3 is 19 residues. CDR1 SGHDN and CDR2 FVKESK come from the germline V gene. Written as DNA, the CDR3 is TGTGCCAGCAGCCAAGAAGGAACTAGCGGGTTTACTAGCACAGATACGCAGTATTTT. Protein product: CASSQEGTSGFTSTDTQYF.

This clonotype was seen only a few times. The chain recombines TRBV27 with TRBJ2-7, with 7 bases lining up with TRBD2. The germline V gene has CDR1 MNHEY and CDR2 SMNVEV (reference sequence). Unmatched junction bases numbered 4, after V lost 2 bases and J lost 0 bases. The CDR3 runs 15 residues. CDR3 sequence: CASSLITSASYEQYF. In nucleotides, the CDR3 is TGTGCCAGCAGTTTAATTACTAGCGCCTCCTACGAGCAGTACTTC.

The rearrangement uses TRBV6-1 and TRBJ2-3; D may be TRBD1 or TRBD2 (6 bases each). This CDR3 region has 14 residues. V was pared by 6 bases and J by 3 bases, with 13 bases between. The V gene's germline CDR1 is MNHNS and CDR2 SASEGT. For the CDR3, the DNA is TGTGCCAGCAGACAGGGAAGCGGGACAGATACGCAGTATTTT. Amino acid sequence: CASRQGSGTDTQYF.

There are a few counts of this clonotype. V gene TRBV20-1 combines with J gene TRBJ2-3, with D unresolved. CDR3 length: 14 residues. V lost 4 bases and J lost 4, with 15 bases in between. Germline CDR1 reads DFQATT; CDR2 reads SNEGSKA (reference sequence). CDR3 nucleotides: TGCAGTGCTACCAGCCCCGGGCCCCCAGATACGCAGTATTTT. This encodes CSATSPGPPDTQYF.